This TCR beta chain was recovered during a study of tumor-infiltrating lymphocytes in primary liver carcinoma. The tissue used was unsorted bulk material of about 19-33 mg. RNA and DNA were co-extracted from it with the AllPrep DNA/RNA mini kit. The sampling covered five separate regions of each tumor. Worth noting for this clonotype: Its antigen is unknown. At one end, the junction sequence differs from germline, possibly due to a read error.

Whole-study findings and limits: Tumor specimens were characterized by a significantly higher top-250-clone fraction than blood (p = 0.039). The study found tumor-adjacent and tumor-blood pairs overlapped less than tumor region pairs.

TCR beta cDNA was reverse-transcribed from around 0.55 ug of total RNA. The reaction used a constant-region primer and ProtoScript II reverse transcriptase. Investigators got TCR beta libraries out of three nested multiplex PCR rounds, done with slightly modified ARM-PCR. TRBV1-TRBV30 forward primers paired with a C-beta reverse primer were used in the first two PCR rounds, which ran roughly 10 cycles each. TCRdb re-analysed the multiplex PCR reads in MiXCR, keeping a single row per CDR3 protein. The sample holds roughly 100,000 distinct CDR3 sequences; approximately 70% are singletons and the top ten take 10% to 15%. The CDR3 has 13 residues.

The source material was liver tumor tissue from sampling region 2. The subset is: tumor region T2, inferior pole. This clonotype was sampled from a woman aged 60-70 years with primary liver carcinoma and hepatitis B virus infection. This rearrangement joins TRBV12-3 or TRBV12-4 to TRBJ2-7; D call uncertain. The CDR3 nucleotides are TGTGCCAGCAGTAAGAGAGAAGCCTACAAGCAGTACTTC. Translating it yields CASSKREAYKQYF.